The rows below give T cell receptor beta chains drawn from one sample of a study of brain T cells in children with intractable seizures. Only in-frame clones appear in the TCRdb table, and some are missing; sequencing was by immunoSEQ multiplex PCR. The table includes about 80,000 clones, around 91% detected once. The sequenced sample was peripheral blood, obtained at surgery. These receptors were taken from a girl aged 2-10 years with Rasmussen encephalitis and intractable seizures. Each CDR3 is given with its conserved first and last residue.

j_call v_call cdr3_aa
TRBJ2-7 TRBV5-5 CASSPRAESYEQYF
TRBJ2-7 TRBV7-2 CASRRGVAYEQYF
TRBJ1-1 TRBV5-1 CASSLEDRGYKAFF
TRBJ2-4 TRBV6-2/TRBV6-3 CASSLLAGRSSPYF
TRBJ2-1 TRBV7-2 CASSLVGTSGSMGEQFF
TRBJ2-1 TRBV2 CASRRTGSDEQFF
TRBJ2-1 TRBV18 CASSRTKKYNEQFF
TRBJ1-4 TRBV4-1 CASSPGSGQGREKLFF
TRBJ1-5 TRBV2 CASSRPGQPQHF
TRBJ2-2 TRBV7-3 CASSLFGGDTGELFF
TRBJ1-6 TRBV7-9 CASSLQGDNSPLHF
TRBJ2-3 TRBV7-8 CASSSTSGISDTQYF
TRBJ1-2 TRBV4-2 CASSLGQGALNGHTF